This entry describes one TCR beta chain. Trimming took off 2 bases at V and 5 bases at J, with 19 bases between the two ends. Germline V gives CDR1 MDHEN, CDR2 SYDVKM. The CDR3 loop spans 17 amino acids. The data were taken from a study of cytomegalovirus exposure and HLA in healthy donors. Both 60 Vbeta primers and 13 Jbeta primers went into the PCR. Sequenced by immunoSEQ multiplex PCR; TCRdb stores in-frame clones only, minus some. Counted here are some 200,000 clones, roughly 80% occurring once; the ten biggest clones make up 2.5% to 3.5%. At the time of sampling, donors were nominally healthy, though unrecorded immune exposures were likely.

J is TRBJ2-1 and V is TRBV28, with D maybe TRBD1 (5 bases). Sequencing was done on a sample of PBMCs. This receptor was identified in a woman aged 40 to 50 in good health and CMV-seronegative. The CDR3 DNA follows: TGTGCCAGCAGTTTAAGGCTTTGGGGCGATAGAGACAATGAGCAGTTCTTC. Translated, it gives CASSLRLWGDRDNEQFF.